These 11 T cell receptor beta chains share one sample of origin, sequenced in a study of graft-versus-host responses after intestinal transplantation. No antigen has been assigned to these receptors. The protocol was immunoSEQ multiplex PCR, while the TCRdb copy is restricted to in-frame clones and leaves out a portion. The repertoire holds over 80,000 clones, with roughly 91% as singletons. This sample comprised unstimulated CD4+ T cells sorted from spleen or lymph node cells, obtained before transplant. The receptors originated from a human donor who was the organ donor for an intestinal transplant.

The chain combines TRBV28 with TRBJ1-2; tentatively, D is TRBD1 (6 bases). CDR3 length: 14 amino acids. Trimming cost V 6 bases and J 3 bases, with 14 bases left between them. The V gene's germline CDR1 is MDHEN and CDR2 SYDVKM. CDR3: CASRPSGAHYGYTF. The CDR3 DNA reads as TGTGCCAGCAGGCCCTCAGGGGCTCACTATGGCTACACCTTC.

The chain is built from TRBV30 and TRBJ2-2, with 12 positions matching TRBD1. The V and J ends lost 4 bases and 6 bases, in that order; junction bases with no gene match: 9. The CDR3 is made up of 16 amino acids. Germline CDR1 GTSNPN, CDR2 SVGIG (reference sequence). The CDR3 sequence is CAWNEWGTGGAGELFF. In DNA, the CDR3 is TGTGCCTGGAATGAATGGGGGACAGGGGGCGCCGGGGAGCTGTTTTTT.

DNA for the CDR3: TGTGCCAGTAGCGGCCGGGACAGCTTCAATCAGCCCCAGCATTTT. Translation gives CASSGRDSFNQPQHF. The chain recombines TRBV19 with TRBJ1-5, with 7 positions matching TRBD1. J lost 3 bases, V lost 6 bases, and 8 bases had no gene match. The CDR3 is 15 residues long. Germline V gene sequence: CDR1 LNHDA, CDR2 SQIVND (reference sequence).

This chain links TRBV9 with TRBJ2-7, with TRBD2 matching 8 bases. Per the germline V gene, CDR1 is SGDLS and CDR2 is YYNGEE. Trimming removed 0 bases from V and 8 bases from J; junction bases left unmatched: 10. This CDR3 comprises 15 residues. The CDR3 region has the DNA TGTGCCAGCAGCGTAGCGGCTAGCGGGCAGTACAAGCAGTACTTC. Encoded protein: CASSVAASGQYKQYF. Based on the CDR3 plus reference TRBV9 and TRBJ2-7, the full variable domain is DSGVTQTPKHLITATGQRVTLRCSPRSGDLSVYWYQQSLDQGLQFLIQYYNGEERAKGNILERFSAQQFPDLHSELNLSSLELGDSALYFCASSVAASGQYKQYFGPGTRLTVT.

V and J are TRBV9 and TRBJ1-2; weak D call: TRBD1 (5 bases). CDR1 and CDR2 from the germline V gene are SGDLS and YYNGEE. Between the trimmed V and J ends, which lost 0 bases and 3 bases, there was a span of 12 bases. The CDR3 extends over 15 amino acids. The chain's CDR3 is CASSVDHRQYYGYTF. CDR3 bases: TGTGCCAGCAGCGTAGACCACCGACAGTACTATGGCTACACCTTC.

The CDR3 reads CASSPGTGANYGYTF. CDR3 coding DNA: TGTGCCAGCAGCCCGGGGACAGGGGCTAACTATGGCTACACCTTC. J is TRBJ1-2 and V is TRBV5-6; 10 bases match TRBD1. The CDR3 sequence is 15 residues long. V lost 4 bases, J lost 0 bases, and 3 bases stayed unmatched. CDR1 is SGHDT, CDR2 YYEEEE, per germline.

The V call is TRBV5-1, the J call TRBJ1-5; a possible D gene is TRBD1 (6 bases). Germline loops: CDR1 SGHRS, CDR2 YFSETQ. V was shortened by 1 base and J by 6 bases, with 14 bases between the two germline ends. The CDR3 has 15 amino acids. CDR3 in DNA: TGCGCCAGCAGCTTGCGGGGCCTAGGGGGTCAGCCCCAGCATTTT. Amino acid sequence: CASSLRGLGGQPQHF.

Here the CDR3 DNA reads TGCGCCAGCAGTTGGACTAGCGGGGGGCCTACAGATACGCAGTATTTT. This translates into CASSWTSGGPTDTQYF. The chain couples TRBV10-2 to TRBJ2-3; TRBD2 agrees at 14 bases. V shed 5 bases and J 3 bases; nucleotides not matched to a gene: 4. The CDR3 consists of 16 residues. Germline values: CDR1 WSHSY, CDR2 SAAADI.

The V call is TRBV7-3, the J call TRBJ2-3, with TRBD2 matching 7 bases. The junction had 4 bases not matched to a gene; V was cut back by 5 bases and J by 2 bases. There are 14 residues in the CDR3. Per germline, CDR1 SGHTA and CDR2 FQGTGA. This CDR3 is CASSTGLTTDTQYF. In DNA, the CDR3 is TGTGCCAGCAGCACGGGACTAACCACAGATACGCAGTATTTT.

This clone turned up a few times. CDR3 sequence (DNA): TGTGCCAGCAGCCGGGGACTAGCGGGGGGAAATGAGCAGTTCTTC. Protein: CASSRGLAGGNEQFF. The genes are TRBV4-2 and TRBJ2-1, with 15 bases lining up with TRBD2. The CDR3 spans 15 residues. The J segment lost 7 bases and the V segment lost 4 bases, leaving 2 bases of the junction unmatched. Germline-derived CDR1 and CDR2 are LGHNA and YNFKEQ.

The J gene is TRBJ2-7, the V gene TRBV10-3; 7 nucleotides line up with TRBD1. Germline V CDR1 and CDR2: ENHRY, SYGVKD. With V trimmed by 0 bases and J by 5 bases, 7 bases remained unmatched. This CDR3 comprises 15 residues. The CDR3: CAISESRQGLDEQYF. The CDR3 coding sequence is TGTGCCATCAGTGAGTCGAGACAGGGCCTTGACGAGCAGTACTTC.